The TCR beta chain under discussion was sequenced for a study of CD8 T cells in ankylosing spondylitis. This clonotype has only a few counts. Its target is not known. Using its own MiXCR run on the 5' RACE reads, TCRdb lists one record per CDR3 protein. This sample has a few hundred thousand distinct CDR3 sequences, with about 20% found just once. General study findings and limits: Ankylosing spondylitis blood appeared to carry a characteristic TCR beta motif of fewer than 10 highly homologous variants. Enrichment of disease-linked clones was reportedly significant in matched ankylosing spondylitis synovial fluid.

Sequencing input: blood, either unsorted or a sorted T cell fraction (not recorded which). The receptor's source is a male donor with ankylosing spondylitis.

CDR3 amino acids: CAISWGEFQETQYF. CDR3 nucleotides: TGTGCCATCAGTTGGGGGGAATTTCAAGAGACCCAGTACTTC. This chain connects TRBV10-3 to TRBJ2-5; possibly TRBD2 for D (6 bases). Germline CDR1 is ENHRY and CDR2 is SYGVKD. The CDR3 has 14 amino acids. Between the trimmed V and J ends, which lost 5 bases and 2 bases, there was a span of 12 bases.